Presented here are 17 T cell receptor beta chains from one specimen sequenced in a study of blood T cells in healthy people across ages. The authors ran a second PCR of 7 to 11 cycles using a sample-barcoded 5' primer and a J-beta primer mix. TCRdb reprocessed the 5' RACE reads with MiXCR, giving one entry per CDR3 protein. In the table there are 650,000 or so distinct CDR3 sequences, approximately 52% of which are singletons. The specimen sequenced was blood. The receptors were sampled from an elderly woman in good health.

Notes on this clonotype: An end of the junction differs from the germline gene, which may be a read error. V is TRBV28 and J is TRBJ2-6, with D unresolved. This CDR3 has 15 amino acids. Per germline, CDR1 MDHEN and CDR2 SYDVKM. The CDR3 DNA reads as TGTGCCGGCAGTCCTGACTTCTCTGGGGCCAACGTCCTGACTTTC. Its protein product is CAGSPDFSGANVLTF. The full variable domain, rest sourced from reference TRBV28 and TRBJ2-6, is DVKVTQSSRYLVKRTGEKVFLECVQDMDHENMFWYRQDPGLGLRLIYFSYDVKMKEKGDIPEGYSVSREKKERFSLILESASTNQTSMYLCAGSPDFSGANVLTFGAGSRLTVL.

This clonotype has only a few counts. The CDR3 region has the DNA TGTGCCAGCAGTCCACGGACAGGGGGTTCTAACTATGGCTACACCTTC. This gives the protein CASSPRTGGSNYGYTF. The chain employs TRBV12-3 or TRBV12-4 and TRBJ1-2, with TRBD1 matching 10 bases. With 5 bases clipped from V and 0 bases from J, the junction kept 6 bases outside the gene matches. The CDR3 spans 16 residues.

J is TRBJ2-5 and V is TRBV7-9, with D maybe TRBD1 (6 bases). Trimming took 3 bases from V and 11 from J, leaving 22 bases between them. Per the germline V gene, CDR1 is SEHNR and CDR2 is FQNEAQ (reference sequence). The CDR3 loop spans 15 amino acids. CDR3 DNA sequence: TGTGCCAGCAGCTTTCGAGAGACAGGCCCTACGCAGCAGTACTTC. Amino acid sequence: CASSFRETGPTQQYF. Full variable domain (missing parts from reference TRBV7-9 and TRBJ2-5): DTGVSQNPRHKITKRGQNVTFRCDPISEHNRLYWYRQTLGQGPEFLTYFQNEAQLEKSRLLSDRFSAERPKGSFSTLEIQRTEQGDSAMYLCASSFRETGPTQQYFGPGTRLLVL.

The chain carries TRBV20-1 and TRBJ2-5, with TRBD2 matching over 8 bases. With V trimmed by 5 bases and J by 11 bases, 13 bases remained unmatched. Germline CDR1 and CDR2: DFQATT and SNEGSKA (reference sequence). The CDR3 length is 13 residues. The CDR3 DNA reads TGCAGTGCTCCGGGACTAGGGGACGGGGAGCAGTACTTC. Protein sequence: CSAPGLGDGEQYF.

The V call is TRBV11-2, the J call TRBJ2-1; D unclear. Germline loops: CDR1 SGHAT, CDR2 FQNNGV. The CDR3 totals 13 residues. Between the trimmed V and J ends, which lost 5 bases and 9 bases, there was a span of 14 bases. The CDR3 spells CASSPGRIVEQFF. The CDR3 coding sequence is TGTGCCAGCAGCCCCGGTAGGATTGTTGAGCAGTTCTTC.

For this clonotype: This may be a read error, as it is one base from a much larger clone. The V gene is TRBV20-1, the J gene TRBJ2-3; maybe TRBD2 (5 bases). Germline V lookup: CDR1 DFQATT, CDR2 SNEGSKA (reference sequence). This CDR3 is 14 amino acids long. This CDR3 is CSAIEGGFTDMQYF. The CDR3 nucleotides are TGCAGTGCTATTGAGGGCGGCTTCACAGATATGCAGTATTTT.

V and J are TRBV25-1 and TRBJ1-2; weak D call: TRBD1 (6 bases). The CDR3 is made up of 14 amino acids. V gave up 6 bases and J gave up 7 bases, with 18 bases separating them. Germline V gene lookup returns CDR1 MGHDK and CDR2 SYGVNS. In nucleotides, the CDR3 is TGTGCCAGCAGGAATTCAGGGGCGTTGGGTGGCTACACCTTC. As protein: CASRNSGALGGYTF.

This clonotype was picked up many times. This chain links TRBV27 with TRBJ2-1; D unclear. The germline V gene encodes CDR1 MNHEY and CDR2 SMNVEV (reference sequence). Trimming took 7 bases from V and 6 from J, leaving 13 bases between them. There are 13 residues in the CDR3. CDR3 sequence reads: CASKRFGVNEQFF. As DNA, the CDR3 is TGTGCCAGCAAACGATTTGGAGTCAATGAGCAGTTCTTC.

This clonotype was counted many times. The V and J genes are TRBV6-6 and TRBJ2-1, with TRBD1 identical over 8 bases. Germline lookup yields CDR1 MNHNY and CDR2 SVGAGI (reference sequence). The V and J ends lost 0 bases and 12 bases, in that order; junction bases with no gene match: 10. The CDR3 contains 15 residues. CDR3: CASSYSTQGDQRQFF. CDR3 in DNA: TGTGCCAGCAGTTACTCGACACAGGGGGACCAAAGGCAGTTCTTC.

This clonotype was observed a handful of times. The rearrangement joins TRBV5-6 to TRBJ2-7; no clear D. CDR1 SGHDT and CDR2 YYEEEE come from the germline V gene. V lost 0 bases and J 0 bases, leaving 13 bases between the germline ends. The CDR3 length is 16 residues. CDR3 amino acids: CASSLDTGRISYEQYF. As DNA, the CDR3 is TGTGCCAGCAGCTTGGATACCGGACGGATCTCCTACGAGCAGTACTTC.

This clonotype has only a few counts. This chain links TRBV7-9 with TRBJ2-7; TRBD2 agrees at 12 bases. The CDR3 totals 16 residues. The germline V gene encodes CDR1 SEHNR and CDR2 FQNEAQ (reference sequence). V dropped 3 bases and J dropped 2; count of bases not matched to a gene: 5. CDR3 region: CASSLASGRATYEQYF. CDR3 nucleotides: TGTGCCAGCAGCTTGGCTAGCGGGAGGGCGACCTACGAGCAGTACTTC.

This rearrangement joins TRBV4-1 to TRBJ1-1; D unresolved. Per the germline V gene, CDR1 is MGHRA and CDR2 is YSYEKL. The CDR3 is 15 amino acids. V shed 4 bases and J shed 0 bases, with 12 bases lying between them. As DNA, the CDR3 is TGCGCCAGCAGCCGGAGGCCGGCTATGAACACTGAAGCTTTCTTT. It translates to CASSRRPAMNTEAFF.

Concerning this clonotype: Sequence at one end of the junction differs from germline and may be a read error. The chain is built from TRBV7-2 and TRBJ1-5; 7 positions agree with TRBD1. There are 14 residues in the CDR3. CDR1 and CDR2 from the germline V gene are SGHTA and FQGNSA. CDR3 nucleotides: TGTGCCAGCAGCCTGGAACAGGGGATTCAGCCCCAGCATTTC. It encodes CASSLEQGIQPQHF.

Concerning this clonotype: This clone may be a read error of a much larger clone one base away. This chain connects TRBV20-1 to TRBJ2-7; D might be TRBD1 or TRBD2, each matching 6 bases. CDR3 size: 14 residues. CDR1 and CDR2 (germline): DFQATT, SNEGSKA (reference sequence). Trimming removed 0 bases at V and 6 bases at J, with 15 bases between. The CDR3 nucleotides read TGCAGTGCTAGAGACAGACAGGCGGGGCTCGAGCAGTACTTC. Its translation: CSARDRQAGLEQYF.

The table lists this clonotype with many counts. The rearrangement uses TRBV20-1 and TRBJ1-2; D possibly corresponds to TRBD1 (6 bases). V lost 1 base and J lost 1, with 10 bases in between. Germline lookup yields CDR1 DFQATT and CDR2 SNEGSKA (reference sequence). CDR3 length: 14 residues. CDR3 DNA sequence: TGCAGTGCTAGAGGACAGGAACATAACTATGGCTACACCTTC. Its protein is CSARGQEHNYGYTF.

In its sample, this clonotype was seen a few times. The gene calls are TRBV12-3 or TRBV12-4 and TRBJ1-5; D is possibly TRBD1 (5 bases). V was pared by 4 bases and J by 7 bases, with 8 bases between. The length of the CDR3 is 12 residues. CDR3 bases: TGTGCCAGCAGTTGGGACGCACAGCCCCAGCATTTT. This translates into CASSWDAQPQHF.

V usage is TRBV7-9 and J usage is TRBJ2-7; D is uncertain. Germline-derived CDR1 and CDR2 are SEHNR and FQNEAQ (reference sequence). This CDR3 is 13 amino acids long. The germline V and J ends were trimmed by 1 base and 7 bases, with 11 bases remaining between them. The CDR3 is CASSLGSALEQYF. Written as DNA, the CDR3 is TGTGCCAGCAGCTTAGGGTCGGCGTTAGAGCAGTACTTC.